Given below is one TCR beta chain in context. Data came from immunoSEQ multiplex PCR; TCRdb stores just in-frame clones and leaves some out. Counted here are about 160,000 clones, 80% to 90% occurring once; the ten biggest clones make up about 12%. This record belongs to a study of control samples from healthy donors and cancer patients. V lost 5 bases and J lost 10, with 11 bases in between. The CDR3 has 11 residues. The clonotype was recovered from a man in his thirties or forties in good health. V is TRBV12-3 or TRBV12-4 and J is TRBJ1-1, with D possibly matching TRBD1 (6 bases). Sequenced material: blood. The CDR3 coding sequence is TGTGCCAGCAGTAATAGGGGGGGAGCTTTCTTT. Translated, it gives CASSNRGGAFF.